The present T cell receptor beta chain was sequenced within a study of breast tumors, draining lymph nodes, adjacent tissues. Worth noting for this clonotype: Its cognate antigen is unknown.

Breast cancer patients provided tissue from their axillary draining lymph nodes. TCRdb reprocessed the multiplex PCR reads with MiXCR, giving one entry per CDR3 protein. The sample records roughly 130,000 distinct CDR3 sequences, approximately 29% being singletons. Study conclusions and caveats: Findings are consistent with lymph node origin and intratumoral expansion of most tumor T cells. The lymph node origin of tumor T cells was framed as consistent with a hypothesis, not demonstrated. Luminal-like breast cancer showed significantly greater tumor-nontumor repertoire similarity than basal-like breast cancer did. Tumor TCR diversity was below lymph nodes but above nontumor tissue.

CDR3 length equals 11 residues. Per germline, CDR1 SEHNR and CDR2 FQNEAQ (reference sequence). The V gene lost 8 bases and the J gene lost 0 bases, with 4 bases spanning the gap. This receptor was taken from a female donor with breast cancer. Some clones in this sample may be carry-over from other donors' samples. The V gene is TRBV7-9, the J gene TRBJ1-2; D is undetermined. The sequencing input was axillary lymph node tissue. The CDR3 is CASGANYGYTF. As DNA, the CDR3 is TGTGCCAGCGGAGCTAACTATGGCTACACCTTC.